The 13 T cell receptor beta chains below were found in one sample sequenced in a study of T-cell reconstitution after alpha-beta-depleted transplantation in children. Unique molecular identifiers were used in preparing the TCRbeta library. A single record per CDR3 protein comes from TCRdb applying MiXCR to the PCR reads. The sample holds 250,000 to 350,000 distinct CDR3 sequences; almost 10% are singletons and the top ten take roughly a tenth. This material consisted of PBMCs from the stem cell graft donor, taken from the stem cell graft. Every receptor here comes from a human donor who donated a stem cell graft to a child with SCID.

This chain uses TRBV20-1 with TRBJ1-6; maybe TRBD1 (5 bases). Trimming left V 6 bases short and J 10 bases short, with 16 bases between. The CDR3 totals 13 residues. Looked up from germline, CDR1 is DFQATT and CDR2 is SNEGSKA (reference sequence). CDR3: CSAPQGAGSPLHF. For the CDR3, the DNA is TGCAGTGCCCCTCAGGGAGCGGGCTCACCCCTCCACTTT.

This clonotype has just a few counts. The chain recombines TRBV19 with TRBJ1-5; TRBD1 might be the D (5 bases). The CDR3 is 14 residues long. The germline V gene encodes CDR1 LNHDA and CDR2 SQIVND (reference sequence). Trimming removed 3 bases from V and 7 bases from J, with 13 bases in between. The CDR3 sequence: CASSIGAGGQPQHF. The CDR3 region has the DNA TGTGCCAGTAGTATTGGGGCAGGCGGACAGCCCCAGCATTTT.

In this sample, this clonotype turned up a few times. This chain links TRBV20-1 with TRBJ1-5; a weak D match, TRBD1 (6 bases). Germline values: CDR1 DFQATT, CDR2 SNEGSKA (reference sequence). The CDR3 extends over 14 amino acids. V was clipped by 0 bases and J by 4 bases, with 10 bases between them. CDR3 sequence (DNA): TGCAGTGCTAGAGATGCGCAGGGGAATCAGCCCCAGCATTTT. Translation: CSARDAQGNQPQHF.

This clonotype showed up just a few times. This sequence joins TRBV12-3 or TRBV12-4 and TRBJ1-1; the D is unclear. The germline V and J ends were trimmed by 1 base and 1 base, with 10 bases remaining between them. CDR3 length: 15 residues. In DNA form, the CDR3 reads TGTGCCAGCAGTTTAGGGTCCCTGGGGAACACTGAAGCTTTCTTT. Protein sequence: CASSLGSLGNTEAFF.

The chain joins TRBV5-6 to TRBJ1-1; D call uncertain. CDR1 and CDR2 from the germline V gene are SGHDT and YYEEEE. This CDR3 is built from 15 residues. V was clipped by 0 bases and J by 1 base, with 10 bases between them. CDR3 sequence reads: CASSLGRMRNTEAFF. The DNA of the CDR3 is TGTGCCAGCAGCTTGGGACGAATGAGGAACACTGAAGCTTTCTTT.

V usage is TRBV6-1 and J usage is TRBJ2-5; D remains unclear. The CDR3 covers 12 residues. Trimming took 2 bases from V and 3 from J, leaving 4 bases between them. In germline, CDR1 is MNHNS, CDR2 SASEGT. CDR3 amino acids: CASSELEETQYF. CDR3 nucleotide sequence: TGTGCCAGCAGTGAACTGGAAGAGACCCAGTACTTC.

The chain has TRBV5-1 and TRBJ2-3; weak D call: TRBD2 (7 bases). Germline lookup yields CDR1 SGHRS and CDR2 YFSETQ. The CDR3 runs to 15 residues. V shed 4 bases and J shed 3 bases, with 15 bases lying between them. CDR3: CASSPDGGPTDTQYF. The DNA of the CDR3 is TGCGCCAGCAGCCCGGACGGGGGGCCTACAGATACGCAGTATTTT.

This clonotype showed up just a few times. The genes are TRBV27 and TRBJ1-1, with D hard to call. Germline CDR1 and CDR2: MNHEY and SMNVEV (reference sequence). This CDR3 region has 13 residues. V dropped 3 bases and J dropped 8 bases, with 13 bases sitting between them. CDR3 residues: CASSFVWGAEAFF. CDR3 DNA: TGTGCCAGCAGTTTCGTATGGGGAGCGGAAGCTTTCTTT.

V is TRBV4-1 and J is TRBJ2-1; perhaps TRBD1 as D (5 bases). This CDR3 region has 16 residues. Trimming removed 2 bases from V and 5 bases from J, with 16 bases in between. Germline CDR1 is MGHRA and CDR2 is YSYEKL. This CDR3 reads CASSQPPGFIHNEQFF. The CDR3 DNA follows: TGCGCCAGCAGCCAACCACCAGGGTTCATACACAATGAGCAGTTCTTC.

With respect to this clonotype: A much larger clone lies one base from this, so it may be a read error. J is TRBJ2-1 and V is TRBV5-5; D not certain. Germline lookup yields CDR1 SGHKS and CDR2 YYEKEE (reference sequence). The CDR3 contains 14 residues. In DNA, the CDR3 is TGTGACAGCAGCTTCGAGCCATACCCGAATGAGCAGTTCTTC. Its translation is CDSSFEPYPNEQFF.

This clonotype showed up many times. The chain recombines TRBV19 with TRBJ2-2, with TRBD1 matching 7 bases. Germline CDR1 is LNHDA and CDR2 is SQIVND (reference sequence). The CDR3 spans 15 residues. With 5 bases clipped from V and 8 bases from J, the junction kept 11 bases outside the gene matches. CDR3 sequence: CASSSVDRPVGELFF. The DNA of the CDR3 is TGTGCCAGTAGTTCCGTGGACAGGCCTGTTGGGGAGCTGTTTTTT.

This clonotype was seen a few times. The chain combines TRBV29-1 with TRBJ2-7; either TRBD1 or TRBD2 may fit D (5 bases each). Germline CDR1 SQVTM, CDR2 ANQGSEA. The CDR3 totals 13 residues. Trimming stripped 7 bases from V and 2 bases from J, with 15 bases between. This CDR3 reads CSGGKGTTYEQYF. In DNA, the CDR3 is TGCAGCGGGGGGAAGGGAACCACCTACGAGCAGTACTTC.

V is TRBV20-1 and J is TRBJ2-3; 10 bases agree with TRBD1. Trimming at V came to 6 bases and at J to 3 bases, leaving 15 bases not matched to a gene. Germline loops: CDR1 DFQATT, CDR2 SNEGSKA (reference sequence). There are 17 residues in the CDR3. The CDR3 nucleotides are TGCAGTGCAACAGGACAGGGGGGGCCAGCAAGAACAGATACGCAGTATTTT. This sequence encodes CSATGQGGPARTDTQYF.